The sequence of this TCR beta chain was determined in a study of neurological immune-mediated disorders. There are many counts of this clonotype. TCRdb analysed the 5' RACE reads with MiXCR anew, one entry per CDR3 protein. The data show about 80,000 distinct CDR3 sequences, around 9.9% seen once. Looked up from germline, CDR1 is SGHVS and CDR2 is FQNEAQ. With 3 bases removed from V and 5 bases from J, the gap between germline ends came to 19 bases. The CDR3 is 16 amino acids. Source material was 2 million unsorted PBMCs, stored at -80 °C in RNAlater. Material: PBMCs. This clonotype originated in a man aged 50 to 59 in good health. The rearrangement joins TRBV7-8 to TRBJ2-5; D might be TRBD1 or TRBD2, each matching 5 bases. DNA of the CDR3: TGTGCCAGCAGCTTCGTTGGCACAGGAGGTCGGGAGACCCAGTACTTC. It is translated as CASSFVGTGGRETQYF.